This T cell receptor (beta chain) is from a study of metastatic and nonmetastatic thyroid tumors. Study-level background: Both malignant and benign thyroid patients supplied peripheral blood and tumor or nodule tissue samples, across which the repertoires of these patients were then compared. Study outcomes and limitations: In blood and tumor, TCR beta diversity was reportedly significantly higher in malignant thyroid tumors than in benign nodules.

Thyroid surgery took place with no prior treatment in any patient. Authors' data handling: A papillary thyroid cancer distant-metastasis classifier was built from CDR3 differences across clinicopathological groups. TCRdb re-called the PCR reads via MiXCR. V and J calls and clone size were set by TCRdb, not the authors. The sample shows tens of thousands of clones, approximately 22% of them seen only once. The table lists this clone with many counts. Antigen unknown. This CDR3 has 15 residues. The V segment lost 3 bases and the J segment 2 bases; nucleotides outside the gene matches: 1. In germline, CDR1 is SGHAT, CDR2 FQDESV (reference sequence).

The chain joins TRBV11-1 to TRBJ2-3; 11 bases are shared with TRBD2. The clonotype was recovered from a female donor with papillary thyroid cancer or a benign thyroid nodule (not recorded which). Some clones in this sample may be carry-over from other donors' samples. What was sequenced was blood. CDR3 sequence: CASSLGLADTDTQYF. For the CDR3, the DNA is TGTGCCAGCAGCTTGGGACTAGCGGACACAGATACGCAGTATTTT.